These T cell receptor beta chains were read from a single sample in a study of response to subunit inactivated influenza vaccine. TCRdb redid the calling of the RT-PCR reads with MiXCR, one entry per CDR3 protein. The sample carries under 950,000 distinct CDR3 sequences, 20% to 25% recorded once. The sample was PBMCs from blood, taken about 5 days after vaccination. These receptors were collected from a man aged 50-59 years who received an inactivated influenza vaccine. Both conserved end residues are part of each CDR3. The order of the fields is J gene, clone size, V gene, D gene, CDR3 protein, CDR3 DNA. D genes are given only for firm matches. Size is stated for part of the rows, as once, few or many counts, or as a class when the clone is expanded.

TRBJ2-2,.,TRBV20-1,.,CSAMGGLNTGELFF,TGCAGTGCTATGGGGGGCCTGAACACCGGGGAGCTGTTTTTT
TRBJ2-7,few,TRBV6-2/TRBV6-3,.,CASSTRTESISYEQYF,TGTGCCAGCAGTACACGGACAGAGAGTATCTCCTACGAGCAGTACTTC
TRBJ1-6,.,TRBV5-6,.,CASSPPVLGSPLHF,TGTGCCAGCAGCCCTCCGGTCCTGGGTTCACCCCTCCACTTT
TRBJ2-7,.,TRBV20-1,TRBD2,CSARDLIAGGPYEQYF,TGCAGTGCTAGAGACCTAATAGCGGGAGGTCCCTACGAGCAGTACTTC
TRBJ1-2,.,TRBV11-2,.,CASSLGSRGYTF,TGTGCCAGCAGCTTGGGGTCACGGGGCTACACCTTC
TRBJ2-2,many,TRBV29-1,.,CSVERIGTSNTGELFF,TGCAGCGTTGAGAGGATCGGGACTTCGAACACCGGGGAGCTGTTTTTT
TRBJ1-2,.,TRBV7-9,.,CASSPLESYGYTF,TGTGCCAGCAGCCCCCTGGAGAGTTATGGCTACACCTTC
TRBJ2-5,.,TRBV6-2/TRBV6-3,.,CASSYMGRTVETQYF,TGTGCCAGCAGTTACATGGGCAGGACGGTGGAGACCCAGTACTTC
TRBJ1-1,many,TRBV11-2,.,CASSLLSRGTEAFF,TGTGCCAGCAGCTTATTGAGTCGTGGCACTGAAGCTTTCTTT
TRBJ1-1,many,TRBV7-3,.,CASSLAGITEAFF,TGTGCCAGCAGCTTGGCGGGAATCACTGAAGCTTTCTTT
TRBJ2-3,few,TRBV4-1,TRBD1,CASSHYDRGPDTQYF,TGCGCCAGCAGCCACTACGACAGGGGGCCAGATACGCAGTATTTT
TRBJ2-7,few,TRBV7-8,.,CASSQRVTQVYEQYF,TGTGCCAGCAGCCAGCGTGTGACTCAAGTCTACGAGCAGTACTTC
TRBJ2-5,.,TRBV20-1,.,CSAREGFETQYF,TGCAGTGCTAGAGAAGGCTTCGAGACCCAGTACTTC
TRBJ2-1,.,TRBV29-1,.,CSVVGTGSSYNEQFF,TGCAGCGTTGTGGGAACGGGGAGCTCCTACAATGAGCAGTTCTTC
TRBJ2-7,.,TRBV20-1,.,CSASEWAYEQYF,TGCAGTGCTAGTGAATGGGCCTACGAGCAGTACTTC
TRBJ1-4,.,TRBV4-2,TRBD1,CASSKQGATNEKLFF,TGTGCCAGCAGCAAACAGGGGGCAACTAATGAAAAACTGTTTTTT
TRBJ2-3,.,TRBV28,.,CASSLTGRRTDTQYF,TGTGCCAGCAGTTTAACGGGGAGGAGGACAGATACGCAGTATTTT
TRBJ2-1,.,TRBV7-9,.,CASSLGVVEQFF,TGTGCCAGCAGCTTAGGGGTTGTTGAGCAGTTCTTC
TRBJ2-7,.,TRBV4-2,.,CASSQDTGVTYEQYF,TGTGCCAGCAGCCAAGATACGGGTGTCACCTACGAGCAGTACTTC
TRBJ2-1,.,TRBV19,.,CASSIQGIYNEQFF,TGTGCCAGTAGTATACAGGGTATTTACAATGAGCAGTTCTTC
TRBJ2-5,.,TRBV28,.,CASSGPPGARETQYF,TGTGCCAGCAGTGGACCCCCGGGGGCGCGTGAGACCCAGTACTTC
TRBJ2-7,.,TRBV20-1,TRBD2,CSALGLAGGNEQYF,TGCAGTGCCCTCGGACTAGCGGGGGGCAACGAGCAGTACTTC
TRBJ1-1,.,TRBV20-1,TRBD1,CSATGTGPKDTEAFF,TGCAGTGCTACCGGGACAGGACCGAAGGACACTGAAGCTTTCTTT
TRBJ2-1,.,TRBV2,TRBD2,CASSEVGTSIYNEQFF,TGTGCCAGCAGTGAAGTTGGGACTAGTATATACAATGAGCAGTTCTTC
TRBJ2-3,many,TRBV24-1,.,CATSGLGAGTDTQYF,TGTGCCACCAGTGGGCTCGGAGCGGGCACAGATACGCAGTATTTT
TRBJ2-5,.,TRBV10-2,.,CASSEPGRPRQETQYF,TGCGCCAGCAGTGAGCCCGGTCGACCTCGACAAGAGACCCAGTACTTC
TRBJ2-7,.,TRBV7-2,TRBD1,CASSLIPMQGAYEQYF,TGTGCCAGCAGCTTAATTCCGATGCAGGGGGCCTACGAGCAGTACTTC
TRBJ2-1,few,TRBV29-1,.,CSVEDPRSYNEQFF,TGCAGCGTCGAAGACCCACGCTCCTACAATGAGCAGTTCTTC
TRBJ2-7,.,TRBV27,.,CASSPPPGSEQYF,TGTGCCAGCAGTCCCCCCCCGGGGTCGGAGCAGTACTTC
TRBJ2-7,.,TRBV7-9,.,CASSWGNGLRYEQYF,TGTGCCAGCAGCTGGGGGAACGGGCTCAGATACGAGCAGTACTTC
TRBJ2-1,.,TRBV14,.,CASALATLAHNEQFF,TGTGCCAGTGCCCTAGCGACCTTGGCCCACAATGAGCAGTTCTTC
TRBJ2-4,few,TRBV7-9,TRBD1,CASGRTGVNIQYF,TGTGCCAGCGGTCGGACAGGGGTGAACATTCAGTACTTC
TRBJ2-7,many,TRBV3-1,.,CASSQGPWDEQYF,TGTGCCAGCAGCCAAGGCCCCTGGGACGAGCAGTACTTC
TRBJ2-7,few,TRBV4-1,TRBD2,CASSQERLADEQYF,TGCGCCAGCAGCCAAGAGAGACTAGCAGACGAGCAGTACTTC
TRBJ2-2,few,TRBV20-1,.,CSTLNTGTGELFF,TGCAGTACCCTCAACACGGGCACCGGGGAGCTGTTTTTT
TRBJ2-7,.,TRBV28,TRBD1,CASSFDRAPYEQYF,TGTGCCAGCAGTTTCGACAGGGCGCCCTACGAGCAGTACTTC
TRBJ2-7,.,TRBV2,.,CASRLETGGSYEQYF,TGTGCCAGCAGACTCGAGACAGGAGGTTCCTACGAGCAGTACTTC
TRBJ2-6,.,TRBV20-1,.,CSARSPPGRYSGANVLTF,TGCAGTGCTAGATCACCGCCGGGACGATACTCTGGGGCCAACGTCCTGACTTTC
TRBJ2-1,.,TRBV20-1,TRBD2,CSARVPLAGVGNEQFF,TGCAGTGCTAGAGTTCCCCTAGCGGGAGTAGGCAATGAGCAGTTCTTC
TRBJ2-3,few,TRBV7-9,.,CASSPLDDRNTQYF,TGTGCCAGCAGCCCCCTAGACGACAGGAATACGCAGTATTTT
TRBJ1-2,.,TRBV7-2,TRBD1,CASIWTGSDYGYTF,TGTGCCAGCATATGGACAGGGAGCGACTATGGCTACACCTTC
TRBJ2-7,.,TRBV12-3/TRBV12-4,.,CASSPVGQIDDEQYF,TGTGCCAGCAGTCCTGTAGGGCAGATCGACGACGAGCAGTACTTC
TRBJ2-5,.,TRBV20-1,.,CSARNRHSQETQYF,TGCAGTGCTAGAAACCGACACTCTCAAGAGACCCAGTACTTC
TRBJ1-3,.,TRBV20-1,TRBD1,CSAQQGVILNSGNTIYF,TGCAGTGCTCAACAGGGGGTGATACTTAACTCTGGAAACACCATATATTTT
TRBJ2-2,few,TRBV5-1,.,CASSPRGDINTGELFF,TGCGCCAGCAGCCCCAGGGGCGATATTAACACCGGGGAGCTGTTTTTT
TRBJ2-1,few,TRBV4-2,.,CASSQQSLSLSYNEQFF,TGTGCCAGCAGCCAACAAAGCCTCTCGCTCTCCTACAATGAGCAGTTCTTC
TRBJ2-7,once,TRBV10-3,TRBD1,CAISVLQGSHEQYF,TGTGCCATCAGTGTGCTACAGGGGTCCCACGAGCAGTACTTC
TRBJ2-3,.,TRBV5-4,.,CASSSGPGSADTQYF,TGTGCCAGCAGCTCAGGACCCGGGAGTGCAGATACGCAGTATTTT
TRBJ1-5,many,TRBV7-2,.,CASSLESNQPQHF,TGTGCCAGCAGCTTAGAGAGCAATCAGCCCCAGCATTTT
TRBJ2-7,many,TRBV20-1,.,CSARARGDEQYF,TGCAGTGCTAGAGCTAGGGGCGACGAGCAGTACTTC
TRBJ2-2,few,TRBV4-3,.,CASSQVFKGYLPNTGELFF,TGCGCCAGCAGCCAAGTGTTTAAGGGATATCTACCAAACACCGGGGAGCTGTTTTTT
TRBJ2-5,few,TRBV28,TRBD1,CASSLGQGGGQLETQYF,TGTGCCAGCAGTTTAGGCCAGGGTGGGGGACAGTTAGAGACCCAGTACTTC
TRBJ1-1,few,TRBV20-1,.,CSATGFTVNTEAFF,TGCAGTGCTACGGGGTTCACCGTAAACACTGAAGCTTTCTTT
TRBJ2-1,.,TRBV6-4,TRBD2,CASSDRGGRAGRTYNEQFF,TGTGCCAGCAGTGACAGGGGCGGGAGGGCCGGTAGAACCTACAATGAGCAGTTCTTC
TRBJ1-2,.,TRBV7-2,TRBD1,CASSLEAGGPYGYTF,TGTGCCAGCAGCTTAGAGGCAGGGGGTCCGTATGGCTACACCTTC
TRBJ2-1,few,TRBV12-3/TRBV12-4,.,CASKSGSYNEQFF,TGTGCCAGCAAAAGCGGATCCTACAATGAGCAGTTCTTC
TRBJ2-1,many,TRBV12-3/TRBV12-4,.,CASSPGVYYEQFF,TGTGCCAGCAGTCCGGGGGTTTACTATGAGCAGTTCTTC
TRBJ2-7,few,TRBV10-3,.,CAISGFNSDYEQYF,TGTGCCATCAGTGGGTTCAATTCAGACTACGAGCAGTACTTC
TRBJ2-7,.,TRBV29-1,TRBD2,CSVNSGTYEQYF,TGCAGCGTTAATAGCGGGACATACGAGCAGTACTTC
TRBJ2-7,.,TRBV6-5,.,CASSYRDKPTYEQYF,TGTGCCAGCAGTTACCGGGACAAACCAACCTACGAGCAGTACTTC